This record concerns one T cell receptor (beta chain) sequence. This clonotype was picked up many times. The clone's antigen remains unknown. The record has no base qualities; no much larger clone is one base away. V sheds 3 bases and J sheds 7 bases, leaving 14 bases between their ends. Based on the germline V gene, the CDR1 and CDR2 sequences are SGHRS and YFSETQ. Spanning cysteine to phenylalanine, the CDR3 consists of 13 amino acids. The read is trimmed to its CDR3 DNA, 39 bases read in frame from base 1. TCR beta CDR3 regions were amplified from RNA transcripts. The first round of RT-PCR for the TCR CDR3 was performed with the HTBI primer set and the Qiagen OneStep RT-PCR kit. The libraries were constructed in a second round of multiplex PCR and then size-selected and purified. The libraries were sequenced on an Illumina HiSeq2000 using paired-end 100 bp reads. Turning to the authors' computational methods: SOAPnuke was used to process the raw data, throwing out any read that contained adapters or uncalled bases, had a mean Phred below 15, or lacked an exact constant-primer or identifier match. High-quality paired reads were merged with COPE v1.2.5, and unique nucleotide sequences were defined as clonotypes. MiTCR v1.1 was used to align the clonotypes against IMGT TRBV, TRBD and TRBJ reference segments. The analysis was restricted to V-J combinations with a frequency above 0.0001, which together covered roughly 99% of the repertoires. A TCS score was defined as the ratio of F50 (clonal expansion) to E x V (chaos), with BLOSUM62-based TCRdist applied between CDR3 peptides within each V-J. Welch's t-statistics and random forest reduced fewer than 600 V-J features to 13, which were used in a naive Bayes classifier (R e1071). TCRdb trimmed public reads at Q25 via fastp, called clones via MiXCR and kept in-frame beta chains. Duplicate CDR3 protein sequences are folded into a single record with the most common DNA and genes. Here the V and J calls rest on TCRdb's processing, not on the authors' analysis. Here the sample has under 350,000 distinct CDR3 sequences; about 25% occur a single time. About a quarter of the sample is in the top ten clones.

The data belong to a study of T cells in Graves' hyperthyroidism and ophthalmopathy (dated by TCRdb to about 2019). In terms of the full investigation: Peripheral blood was collected at initial diagnosis, before any treatment. To identify distinguishing TCR V-J signatures, a discovery cohort of some 99 patients was used, comprising some 45 with Graves' ophthalmopathy and around 57 with stable Graves' hyperthyroidism. Prospective prediction of ophthalmopathy was tested in an independent validation cohort consisting of 18 hyperthyroidism patients and over 15 patients who later progressed to ophthalmopathy. The roughly 99 discovery patients were divided at random into training and test sets in a 7:3 ratio. In addition, the study compared T-cell repertoires in thyroid tissue and in blood from about 6 Graves' hyperthyroidism patients. Following sampling, methimazole starting at 30 mg daily was given to hyperthyroidism patients, and high-dose intravenous methylprednisolone was given to ophthalmopathy patients. The paper reports TCR Vbeta CDR3 sequencing of 130 to 150 peripheral blood samples: around 45 ophthalmopathy, roughly 80 hyperthyroidism and some 17 progressor patients.

Broad study findings and their caveats: No statistical method was used to fix the sample size in advance, and group allocation was not hidden from the investigators. In validation, the model predicted progression to ophthalmopathy a median of about 6.5 months before onset, with about 64% sensitivity and roughly 77% specificity. Most expanded thyroid clonotypes (frequency above 0.001) were also detected in blood, a finding suggesting that blood repertoires may reflect thyroid immune responses. A 13 V-J signature model separated ophthalmopathy from stable hyperthyroidism, with approximately 86% sensitivity and 81.08% specificity in cross-validation and 80%/75% in testing.

Hyperthyroidism patients were aged 18 to 65 years and newly diagnosed, with disease duration of less than 2 months. Exclusion was applied to patients with uncontrolled infections, other autoimmune diseases, pregnancy or lactation. Diagnoses were established on the basis of clinical symptoms, serum thyroxine and TRAb, thyroid ultrasound, and orbital computed tomography. Blood from progressor patients was collected at the time of first diagnosis with hyperthyroidism, before any ophthalmopathy symptoms had appeared. PBMCs were separated from roughly 10 ml of fresh peripheral blood using Ficoll-Paque density gradient centrifugation. Patients classed as progressors first received a Graves' hyperthyroidism diagnosis and then went on to develop ophthalmopathy during follow-up. Total RNA was extracted with Trizol reagent, and quality was checked on an Agilent 2100 Bioanalyzer.

This receptor chain uses TRBV5-1 and TRBJ2-7; perhaps TRBD2 is the D gene, with 6 bases matching. The source material was blood. The receptor's source is a middle-aged man with Graves' hyperthyroidism that later progressed to Graves' ophthalmopathy. The nucleotides read TGCGCCAGCAGCTCGGGACTTTCGTGGGAGCAGTACTTC. Its protein reads: CASSSGLSWEQYF.